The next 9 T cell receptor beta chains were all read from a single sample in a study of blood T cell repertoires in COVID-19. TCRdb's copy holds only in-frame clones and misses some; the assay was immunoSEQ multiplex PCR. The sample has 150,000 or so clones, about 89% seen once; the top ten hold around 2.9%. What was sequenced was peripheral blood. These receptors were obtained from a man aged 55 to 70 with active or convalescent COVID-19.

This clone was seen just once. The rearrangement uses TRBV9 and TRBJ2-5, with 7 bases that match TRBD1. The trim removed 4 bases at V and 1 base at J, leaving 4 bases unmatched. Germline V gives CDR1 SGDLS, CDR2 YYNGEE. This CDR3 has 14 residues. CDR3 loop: CASSLGQTQETQYF. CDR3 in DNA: TGTGCCAGCAGCCTGGGACAGACCCAAGAGACCCAGTACTTC.

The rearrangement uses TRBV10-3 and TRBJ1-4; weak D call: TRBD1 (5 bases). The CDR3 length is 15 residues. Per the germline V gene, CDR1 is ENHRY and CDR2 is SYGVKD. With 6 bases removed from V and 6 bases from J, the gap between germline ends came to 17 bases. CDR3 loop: CAIREGTHRHEKLFF. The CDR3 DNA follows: TGTGCCATCAGGGAAGGGACTCACAGGCATGAAAAACTGTTTTTT.

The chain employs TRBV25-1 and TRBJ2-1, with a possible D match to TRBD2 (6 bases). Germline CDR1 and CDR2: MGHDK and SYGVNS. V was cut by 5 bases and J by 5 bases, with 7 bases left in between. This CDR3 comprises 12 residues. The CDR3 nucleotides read TGTGCCAGCAGTTGGGGGGACAATGAGCAGTTCTTC. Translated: CASSWGDNEQFF.

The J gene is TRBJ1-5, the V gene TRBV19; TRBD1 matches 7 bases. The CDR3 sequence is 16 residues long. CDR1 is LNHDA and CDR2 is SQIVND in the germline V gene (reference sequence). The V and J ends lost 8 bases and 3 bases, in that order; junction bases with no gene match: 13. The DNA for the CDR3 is TGTGCCAGTCACCAGGGGGGTCCCTCTGTCAATCAGCCCCAGCATTTT. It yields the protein CASHQGGPSVNQPQHF.

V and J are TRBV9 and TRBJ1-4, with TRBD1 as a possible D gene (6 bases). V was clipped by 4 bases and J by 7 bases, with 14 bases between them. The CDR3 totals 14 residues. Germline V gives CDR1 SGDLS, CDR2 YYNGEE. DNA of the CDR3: TGTGCCAGCAGCCTCAGGGGCTCCAGTGAAAAACTGTTTTTT. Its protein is CASSLRGSSEKLFF.

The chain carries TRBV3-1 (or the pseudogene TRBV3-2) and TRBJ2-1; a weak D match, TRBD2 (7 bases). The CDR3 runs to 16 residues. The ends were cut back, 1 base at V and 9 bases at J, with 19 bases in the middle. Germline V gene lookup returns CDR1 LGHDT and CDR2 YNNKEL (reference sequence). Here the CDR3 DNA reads TGTGCCAGCAGCCAAGCACTGGGGGGGGGCCAGGGTGAGCAGTTCTTC. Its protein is CASSQALGGGQGEQFF.

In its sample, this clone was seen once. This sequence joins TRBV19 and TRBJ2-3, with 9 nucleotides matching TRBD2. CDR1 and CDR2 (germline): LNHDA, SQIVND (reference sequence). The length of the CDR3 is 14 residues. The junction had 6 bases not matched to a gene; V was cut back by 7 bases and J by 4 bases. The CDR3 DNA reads TGTGCCAGTACCGGGCGGGGGGGGCCAGATACGCAGTATTTT. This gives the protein CASTGRGGPDTQYF.

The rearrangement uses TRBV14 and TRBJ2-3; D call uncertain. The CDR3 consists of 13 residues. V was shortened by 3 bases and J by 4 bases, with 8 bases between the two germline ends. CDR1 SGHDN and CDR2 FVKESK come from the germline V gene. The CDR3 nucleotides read TGTGCCAGCAGCCAGTTAGGAGCAGATACGCAGTATTTT. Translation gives CASSQLGADTQYF. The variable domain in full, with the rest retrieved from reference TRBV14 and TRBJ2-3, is EAGVTQFPSHSVIEKGQTVTLRCDPISGHDNLYWYRRVMGKEIKFLLHFVKESKQDESGMPNNRFLAERTGGTYSTLKVQPAELEDSGVYFCASSQLGADTQYFGPGTRLTVL.

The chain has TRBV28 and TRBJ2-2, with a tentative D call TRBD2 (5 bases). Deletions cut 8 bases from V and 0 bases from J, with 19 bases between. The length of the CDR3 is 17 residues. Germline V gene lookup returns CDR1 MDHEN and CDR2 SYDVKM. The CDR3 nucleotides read TGTGCCAGCGGAGGAACACCATACTCTTCGAACACCGGGGAGCTGTTTTTT. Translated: CASGGTPYSSNTGELFF.